This T cell receptor (beta chain) was sequenced in a study of blood T cell repertoires in COVID-19. Looking at the study overall: From the United States, Italy and Spain came samples of acute and convalescent COVID-19.

In its sample, this clone was seen a few times. As originally analysed: Amplifying reference gene primers gave estimates of nucleated cell counts. Produced via immunoSEQ multiplex PCR; TCRdb's table is partial and in-frame only. The V and J calls and the clone size are those of that table, but D and trimming were determined from the DNA. The table has approximately 90,000 clones, 55% to 75% seen once. The CDR3 has 15 residues. CDR1 is SGHRS and CDR2 is YFSETQ in the germline V gene. Trimming left V 4 bases short and J 2 bases short, with 13 bases between. The chain has TRBV5-1 and TRBJ2-1; a possible D gene is TRBD2 (6 bases). The clonotype comes from a woman of 80 years or more with acute or convalescent COVID-19. Sequences were obtained from peripheral blood. CDR3 DNA sequence: TGCGCCAGCAGCGTCGACGGGGGAACCTACAATGAGCAGTTCTTC. Translating it yields CASSVDGGTYNEQFF.